These 8 T cell receptor beta chains originate from one sample sequenced in a study of tumor and adjacent non-tumor tissue in lung cancer. The library came from three nested PCR rounds adapted from ARM-PCR protocols. TCRdb reanalysed the multiplex PCR reads using MiXCR and keeps one entry per CDR3 protein. The table has 81,000 or so distinct CDR3 sequences, approximately 78% seen once. No cell sorting was done before RNA was extracted from the tissue. More than 3 cm separated this lung sample from the edge of the tumor. The material sequenced was distant non-tumor lung tissue. All receptors derive from a man aged 55 to 70 with non-small cell lung cancer.

A remark on this clonotype: Relative to the germline gene, one junction end is altered; a read error may explain this. The chain is built from TRBV11-3 and TRBJ2-3; D perhaps matches TRBD2 (5 bases). CDR1 and CDR2 (germline): SGHNT, YENEEA. The CDR3 covers 17 residues. The CDR3 coding sequence is TGTACCAGCAGCCTCGAATCCGGGGTTTCTAGCACCGATACGCAGTATTTT. It specifies CTSSLESGVSSTDTQYF.

This clonotype has more than one count but fewer than ten. This is likely a read error, given that the CDR3 carries no conserved phenylalanine or tryptophan at its end. The chain has TRBV6-2 or TRBV6-3 and TRBJ2-1; the D is unclear. The CDR3 is 14 amino acids. Per germline, CDR1 MNHEY and CDR2 SVGEGT. Trimming took off 7 bases at V and 6 bases at J, with 16 bases between the two ends. The CDR3 DNA reads as TGTGCCAGCACCGATCGAACAGCCCGCAATGAGCAGTTCTCC. Its protein is CASTDRTARNEQFS.

Only one count was recorded for this clonotype. Germline and junction disagree at one end, which may indicate a read error. The rearrangement joins TRBV6-2 or TRBV6-3 to TRBJ2-5; perhaps TRBD1 as D (5 bases). This CDR3 has 15 amino acids. Germline V gene data show CDR1 as MNHEY and CDR2 as SVGEGT. The CDR3 DNA reads TGTACCAGCAGTTCCGTTCAGGGAATCCAAGAGACCCAGTATTTC. Its translation: CTSSSVQGIQETQYF.

Points on this clonotype: One base away lies a much larger clone, so this may be a sequencing read error. The chain uses TRBV11-2 and TRBJ1-1; perhaps TRBD1 as D (5 bases). The CDR3 is 14 amino acids. Germline V CDR1 and CDR2: SGHAT, FQNNGV. Written as DNA, the CDR3 is TGTGCCAGCAGCTCAGGAGGGGCTCGAATTGAAGCTCTCTTT. Translating gives CASSSGGARIEALF. The entire variable domain, with the rest obtained from reference TRBV11-2 and TRBJ1-1, is as follows: EAGVAQSPRYKIIEKRQSVAFWCNPISGHATLYWYQQILGQGPKLLIQFQNNGVVDDSQLPKDRFSAERLKGVDSTLKIQPAKLEDSAVYLCASSSGGARIEALFGQGTRLTVV.

Notes on this clonotype: A much larger clone differs by one base, so this may be a read error. The CDR3: CAISEYKETSGYTEQFF. The CDR3 DNA sequence: TGTGCCATCAGTGAGTACAAGGAGACTAGCGGCTACACTGAGCAGTTCTTC. The rearrangement uses TRBV10-3 and TRBJ2-1; 9 bases align to TRBD2. The V gene's germline CDR1 is ENHRY and CDR2 SYGVKD. This CDR3 comprises 17 residues.

In its sample, this clonotype was seen a few times. The J gene is TRBJ2-2, the V gene TRBV5-1; D is possibly TRBD1 (5 bases). Trimming removed 1 base from V and 1 base from J, with 11 bases in between. Germline V CDR1 and CDR2: SGHRS, YFSETQ. CDR3 length: 16 amino acids. DNA of the CDR3: TGCGCCAGCAGCTTGAGGCAGGGCGGGAACACCGGGGAGCTGTTTTTT. Translation: CASSLRQGGNTGELFF.

This rearrangement joins TRBV11-3 to TRBJ2-1, with D unclear. Germline values: CDR1 SGHNT, CDR2 YENEEA. V was pared by 1 base and J by 14 bases, with 15 bases between. The CDR3 has 13 amino acids. This chain's CDR3 is CASSLGQAVDKFF. CDR3 bases: TGTGCCAGCAGCTTAGGTCAGGCGGTCGATAAGTTCTTC.

As to this clonotype: At one of its ends the junction is not consistent with the germline gene, which may arise from a read error. This chain joins TRBV20-1 and TRBJ2-4, with D possibly TRBD2 on 6 matching bases. The CDR3 is made up of 14 amino acids. From germline, CDR1 is DFQATT and CDR2 SNEGSKA (reference sequence). The CDR3 is CSADMISGKNIQYF. CDR3 coding DNA: TGCAGTGCTGACATGATTAGCGGCAAAAACATTCAGTATTTC.